Below are 15 T cell receptor beta chains sequenced from a single sample in a study of blood T cell repertoires in COVID-19. Some clones are missing from TCRdb's copy, which holds only in-frame ones; the method was immunoSEQ multiplex PCR. The sample lists tens of thousands of clones, over 75% occurring once. The sequencing sample was made of peripheral blood. The receptors come from a man aged 50-59 years with active COVID-19.

This chain uses TRBV28 with TRBJ1-2, with D possibly TRBD1 on 6 matching bases. The CDR3 totals 12 residues. Germline values: CDR1 MDHEN, CDR2 SYDVKM. Trimming took off 5 bases at V and 14 bases at J, with 18 bases between the two ends. The DNA of the CDR3 is TGTGCCAGCAGTCTCGGGACATCGGCTTCTACCTTC. Amino acid sequence: CASSLGTSASTF.

V usage is TRBV4-3 and J usage is TRBJ1-2; 8 nucleotides agree with TRBD1. This CDR3 spans 15 amino acids. The germline V gene encodes CDR1 LGHNA and CDR2 YSLEER. With V trimmed by 0 bases and J by 8 bases, 8 bases remained unmatched. The CDR3, as DNA: TGCGCCAGCAGCCAAGAAGACCGACAGGGGAGAGGCTACACCTTC. Protein: CASSQEDRQGRGYTF.

The genes are TRBV30 and TRBJ1-1; the D gene is possibly TRBD1 (5 bases). Germline values: CDR1 GTSNPN, CDR2 SVGIG (reference sequence). This CDR3 is 13 amino acids long. With 6 bases removed from V and 1 base from J, the gap between germline ends came to 12 bases. CDR3 region: CACQIQENTEAFF. The CDR3 DNA follows: TGTGCCTGCCAAATACAGGAGAACACTGAAGCTTTCTTT.

The chain joins TRBV7-3 to TRBJ2-2; D possibly corresponds to TRBD2 (5 bases). CDR3 length equals 17 residues. From germline, CDR1 is SGHTA and CDR2 FQGTGA. V dropped 3 bases and J dropped 4 bases, with 18 bases sitting between them. This CDR3 is CASSFPPAGSGTGELFF. The CDR3 nucleotides are TGTGCCAGCAGCTTCCCCCCCGCTGGGAGTGGCACCGGGGAGCTGTTTTTT.

This clone was counted a few times. V usage is TRBV5-1 and J usage is TRBJ2-7, with 8 bases aligning to TRBD1. Germline V gene lookup returns CDR1 SGHRS and CDR2 YFSETQ. The CDR3 contains 14 residues. Unmatched junction bases numbered 3, after V lost 0 bases and J lost 4 bases. The CDR3 spells CASSLGDRSYEQYF. CDR3 coding DNA: TGCGCCAGCAGCTTGGGGGACAGGAGTTACGAGCAGTACTTC.

This clone was seen just once. The V call is TRBV7-8, the J call TRBJ2-2; possible D gene TRBD2, 5 bases. CDR3 size: 15 residues. V was shortened by 5 bases and J by 1 base, with 11 bases between the two germline ends. Germline lookup yields CDR1 SGHVS and CDR2 FQNEAQ. CDR3 nucleotides: TGTGCCAGCAGCCTGGCGGAGGTGAACACCGGGGAGCTGTTTTTT. Encoded protein: CASSLAEVNTGELFF.

The genes are TRBV12-3 or TRBV12-4 and TRBJ2-2; D gene ambiguous. Trimming cost V 3 bases and J 8 bases, with 10 bases left between them. The CDR3 runs to 13 residues. The CDR3 region has the DNA TGTGCCAGCAGTTTCATTCTACCGGGGGAGCTGTTTTTT. Translation: CASSFILPGELFF.

The count of this clone is one. This rearrangement joins TRBV7-6 to TRBJ1-2; D not certain. In germline, CDR1 is SGHVS, CDR2 FNYEAQ. CDR3 size: 15 residues. The germline V and J ends were trimmed by 3 bases and 4 bases, with 15 bases remaining between them. The chain's CDR3 is CASSFSYQVPYGYTF. The DNA of the CDR3 is TGTGCCAGCAGCTTTTCGTACCAGGTACCCTATGGCTACACCTTC.

The chain uses TRBV7-2 and TRBJ1-6; D is ambiguous. V lost 7 bases and J 10 bases, leaving 17 bases between the germline ends. The germline gives CDR1 SGHTA, CDR2 FQGNSA. The CDR3 runs to 14 residues. The CDR3 nucleotides are TGTGCCAGCATGCTACAGAGCCTTACCTCACCCCTCCACTTT. It specifies CASMLQSLTSPLHF.

V gene TRBV7-2 combines with J gene TRBJ2-3; D not certain. Germline-derived CDR1 and CDR2 are SGHTA and FQGNSA. V gave up 8 bases and J gave up 4 bases, with 7 bases separating them. The CDR3 has 11 residues. The CDR3 loop reads CASSSADTQYF. CDR3 sequence (DNA): TGTGCCAGCTCCTCGGCAGATACGCAGTATTTT.

J is TRBJ2-4 and V is TRBV19, with 8 bases that match TRBD1. The CDR3 has 14 amino acids. V dropped 4 bases and J dropped 8; count of bases not matched to a gene: 7. The germline CDR1 and CDR2 sequences are LNHDA and SQIVND (reference sequence). For the CDR3, the DNA is TGTGCCAGTAGTACTGGACAGGGCGTGGACATTCAGTACTTC. Translated: CASSTGQGVDIQYF.

The rearrangement joins TRBV7-2 to TRBJ1-1; a possible D gene is TRBD1 (5 bases). Germline V gives CDR1 SGHTA, CDR2 FQGNSA. The CDR3 has 15 residues. The V and J ends lost 1 base and 0 bases respectively, with 9 bases between them. The CDR3 reads CASSLGGDMNTEAFF. The CDR3 DNA is TGTGCCAGCAGCTTAGGGGGGGATATGAACACTGAAGCTTTCTTT.

This chain links TRBV2 with TRBJ2-7; TRBD1 agrees at 8 bases. The CDR3 has 13 residues. The V gene end was trimmed by 6 bases and the J gene end by 6 bases; junction bases not matched to a gene: 7. Per the germline V gene, CDR1 is SNHLY and CDR2 is FYNNEI. The CDR3, as DNA: TGTGCCAGCAGGGACAGGGTTAGGACCGAGCAGTACTTC. Its translation: CASRDRVRTEQYF.

As DNA, the CDR3 is TGCAGCGCCTTCGGGACAGTGAACACTGAAGCTTTCTTT. Translated: CSAFGTVNTEAFF. The rearrangement uses TRBV29-1 and TRBJ1-1; 7 bases are a match to TRBD1. The V gene's germline CDR1 is SQVTM and CDR2 ANQGSEA. The junction had 5 bases not matched to a gene; V was cut back by 7 bases and J by 0 bases. CDR3 length: 13 amino acids.

This chain connects TRBV20-1 to TRBJ2-4, with TRBD2 matching over 8 bases. The CDR3 loop spans 14 amino acids. V dropped 3 bases and J dropped 6; count of bases not matched to a gene: 7. From germline, CDR1 is DFQATT and CDR2 SNEGSKA (reference sequence). CDR3 loop: CSASESGRTNIQYF. The DNA for the CDR3 is TGCAGTGCTAGTGAGAGCGGGAGAACAAACATTCAGTACTTC.